This T cell receptor (beta chain) was recorded in a study of beta chain features in type 1 diabetes. Points from the study as a whole: The naive, central memory and Treg TCRB repertoires looked more alike in patients than they did in healthy donors. For TCRB rearrangement, an influence of HLA type remained unresolved here. Fewer insertions but more deletions were seen at VDJ junctions in type 1 diabetes patients. Moderate yet significant TCRB CDR3 shortening was seen in Type 1 diabetes patients in all four CD4+ subsets.

Donors contributed one heparinised blood draw apiece, averaging approximately 100 mL. Concerning this clone: Its antigen is unknown.

All of the isolated RNA was reverse transcribed, so expressed TCRB transcripts were sequenced. Generated by immunoSEQ multiplex PCR, the TCRdb table keeps only in-frame clones and is missing some. The sample has about 28,000 clones; less than 75% are singletons. Specimen: Tregs from blood. The source is a woman between 25 and 40 years old with type 1 diabetes.

CDR3 in DNA: TGTGCCTGGAGTGGTAATAGAATAGGACAGGGGCCGGAAAGAAGCACTGAAGCTTTCTTT. Translating gives CAWSGNRIGQGPERSTEAFF. V and J are TRBV30 and TRBJ1-1; 9 nucleotides align to TRBD1. CDR3 length: 20 amino acids. J lost 4 bases, V lost 1 base, and 22 bases had no gene match. From germline, CDR1 is GTSNPN and CDR2 SVGIG (reference sequence).